The next 24 T cell receptor beta chains were all read from a single sample in a study of T cells in Graves' hyperthyroidism and ophthalmopathy. Regions amplified from RNA transcripts were the TCR beta CDR3 regions. First-round RT-PCR targeting the TCR CDR3 was performed with the HTBI primer set. Using its own MiXCR run on the multiplex PCR reads, TCRdb lists one record per CDR3 protein. The sample yields approximately 300,000 distinct CDR3 sequences, 15% to 20% seen once. Input material: blood. The receptors originated from a woman aged 55-70 years with Graves' ophthalmopathy.

This clonotype was seen many times. This chain links TRBV12-3 or TRBV12-4 with TRBJ2-1; D is perhaps TRBD1 or TRBD2 (6 bases each). V gave up 2 bases and J gave up 5 bases, with 16 bases separating them. The CDR3 runs 16 residues. The CDR3 reads CASSLRVTGGHNEQFF. CDR3 sequence (DNA): TGTGCCAGCAGTTTACGCGTGACTGGGGGGCACAATGAGCAGTTCTTC.

Many counts were recorded for this clonotype. The chain links TRBV11-2 to TRBJ1-1; perhaps TRBD1 as D (5 bases). The V and J ends lost 3 bases and 5 bases respectively, with 13 bases between them. This CDR3 has 14 amino acids. Germline V gives CDR1 SGHAT, CDR2 FQNNGV. The CDR3, as DNA: TGTGCCAGCAGCTTTGGGAGACCAGGGACTGAAGCTTTCTTT. Translation: CASSFGRPGTEAFF.

This clonotype was counted many times. The chain uses TRBV5-1 and TRBJ1-4; D possibly corresponds to TRBD1 (5 bases). Trimming cost V 1 base and J 6 bases, with 13 bases left between them. CDR1 and CDR2 from the germline V gene are SGHRS and YFSETQ. This CDR3 is built from 15 residues. CDR3 nucleotide sequence: TGCGCCAGCAGCTTGTTTGGGCAGGGCGATGAAAAACTGTTTTTT. Encoded protein: CASSLFGQGDEKLFF.

Turning to this clonotype: A much larger clone differs from this one at a single base, so this may be a read error. V and J are TRBV7-9 and TRBJ2-1; TRBD2 aligns across 9 bases. CDR1 SEHNR and CDR2 FQNEAQ come from the germline V gene (reference sequence). This CDR3 is 16 amino acids long. The DNA of the CDR3 is TGTGCCAACAGCTTCGGTAGCGGGAGTGGCGCTAGGGAGCAGTTCTTC. Translated: CANSFGSGSGAREQFF.

There are many counts of this clonotype. The J gene is TRBJ1-5, the V gene TRBV5-1; TRBD1 matches at 7 bases. The V gene's germline CDR1 is SGHRS and CDR2 YFSETQ. With 0 bases clipped from V and 2 bases from J, the junction kept 5 bases outside the gene matches. This CDR3 is 16 amino acids long. CDR3 amino acids: CASSLAPGTGNQPQHF. CDR3 sequence (DNA): TGCGCCAGCAGCTTGGCCCCCGGGACAGGCAATCAGCCCCAGCATTTT. The full variable domain, rest sourced from reference TRBV5-1 and TRBJ1-5, is KAGVTQTPRYLIKTRGQQVTLSCSPISGHRSVSWYQQTPGQGLQFLFEYFSETQRNKGNFPGRFSGRQFSNSRSEMNVSTLELGDSALYLCASSLAPGTGNQPQHFGDGTRLSIL.

This clonotype came up many times. This rearrangement joins TRBV5-1 to TRBJ2-3, with D maybe TRBD2 (5 bases). V shed 6 bases and J shed 0 bases, with 14 bases lying between them. The CDR3 contains 15 residues. The germline V gene has CDR1 SGHRS and CDR2 YFSETQ. The CDR3 DNA is TGCGCCAGCACCAAAAGCGGTTCTAGCACAGATACGCAGTATTTT. Translating it yields CASTKSGSSTDTQYF.

This chain connects TRBV14 to TRBJ1-1, with D maybe TRBD1 (5 bases). CDR3 length: 14 residues. CDR1 SGHDN and CDR2 FVKESK come from the germline V gene. V lost 6 bases, J lost 3 bases, and 14 bases lay in between. The chain's CDR3 is CASRPFPGHTEAFF. The CDR3 bases are TGTGCCAGCAGGCCATTCCCGGGGCACACTGAAGCTTTCTTT.

This clonotype was picked up many times. The chain joins TRBV2 to TRBJ2-5; 11 bases map to TRBD1. J lost 1 base, V lost 9 bases, and 4 bases had no gene match. Germline-derived CDR1 and CDR2 are SNHLY and FYNNEI. CDR3 length: 14 amino acids. The CDR3 nucleotides read TGTGCCAGTCGGGACAGGGGGATCCAAGAGACCCAGTACTTC. Translation: CASRDRGIQETQYF.

This clonotype showed up many times. The chain couples TRBV7-2 to TRBJ2-5; the match to TRBD2 covers 8 bases. Looked up from germline, CDR1 is SGHTA and CDR2 is FQGNSA. CDR3 length equals 17 residues. Losses at the gene ends were 5 bases for V and 4 bases for J; bases not matched to a gene: 15. In DNA, the CDR3 is TGTGCCAGCAGCCCCCGTGGGAGCGGGAGACGAGGAGAGACCCAGTACTTC. It translates to CASSPRGSGRRGETQYF. The variable domain in full, completed from reference TRBV7-2 and TRBJ2-5, reads GAGVSQSPSNKVTEKGKDVELRCDPISGHTALYWYRQSLGQGLEFLIYFQGNSAPDKSGLPSDRFSAERTGGSVSTLTIQRTQQEDSAVYLCASSPRGSGRRGETQYFGPGTRLLVL.

The V and J genes are TRBV13 and TRBJ2-2, with TRBD1 identical over 7 bases. Per the germline V gene, CDR1 is PRHDT and CDR2 is FYEKMQ (reference sequence). The CDR3 length is 16 residues. V shed 0 bases and J 4 bases; nucleotides not matched to a gene: 5. CDR3 in DNA: TGTGCCAGCAGCTTAGGTGACAGGGTGAGCACCGGGGAGCTGTTTTTT. It yields the protein CASSLGDRVSTGELFF.

This clonotype was picked up many times. The chain joins TRBV29-1 to TRBJ1-1, with D hard to call. The V end was cut by 3 bases, the J end by 1 base, with 9 bases between. Per germline, CDR1 SQVTM and CDR2 ANQGSEA. This CDR3 comprises 13 residues. Here the CDR3 reads CSVEFSPNTEAFF. The CDR3 coding sequence is TGCAGCGTTGAGTTTAGTCCGAACACTGAAGCTTTCTTT.

This clonotype occurred many times. CDR3 amino acids: CASSLGTGSYNEQFF. CDR3 in DNA: TGTGCCAGCAGCCTCGGGACAGGCTCCTACAATGAGCAGTTCTTC. The chain recombines TRBV7-8 with TRBJ2-1; 8 nucleotides agree with TRBD1. This CDR3 has 15 residues. V lost 5 bases to trimming and J lost 0 bases; unmatched junction nucleotides: 3. From germline, CDR1 is SGHVS and CDR2 FQNEAQ.

This clonotype was counted only a few times. This chain links TRBV7-3 with TRBJ2-1, with TRBD2 identical over 9 bases. Germline V gives CDR1 SGHTA, CDR2 FQGTGA. This CDR3 is 15 amino acids long. Trimming removed 1 base from V and 3 bases from J; junction bases left unmatched: 1. CDR3 loop: CASSLMRGGYNEQFF. In nucleotides, the CDR3 is TGTGCCAGCAGCTTAATGCGGGGGGGCTACAATGAGCAGTTCTTC.

The V call is TRBV5-6, the J call TRBJ1-2; TRBD1 matches 7 bases. The CDR3 is 15 amino acids. V shed 0 bases, J shed 4 bases, and the junction held 6 bases outside the gene matches. Germline CDR1 reads SGHDT; CDR2 reads YYEEEE. CDR3 bases: TGTGCCAGCAGCTTGGTCGGGACAGATTTCTATGGCTACACCTTC. Amino acid sequence: CASSLVGTDFYGYTF.

The gene calls are TRBV29-1 and TRBJ2-7, with TRBD1 identical over 11 bases. This CDR3 is built from 13 residues. V lost 3 bases, J lost 3 bases, and 1 base stayed unmatched. CDR1 is SQVTM and CDR2 is ANQGSEA in the germline V gene. The CDR3 sequence is CSVEGTGGYEQYF. In DNA form, the CDR3 reads TGCAGCGTTGAGGGGACAGGGGGCTACGAGCAGTACTTC.

This clonotype was observed many times. The CDR3 spells CASRSDRVAAEAFF. The CDR3 nucleotides read TGTGCCAGCAGATCGGACAGGGTTGCCGCTGAAGCTTTCTTT. V usage is TRBV2 and J usage is TRBJ1-1, with 8 bases aligning to TRBD1. The V segment lost 6 bases and the J segment 6 bases; nucleotides outside the gene matches: 9. The CDR3 is 14 residues long. Germline lookup yields CDR1 SNHLY and CDR2 FYNNEI.

This clonotype was counted ten times or more. This sequence joins TRBV11-2 and TRBJ2-1, with D possibly being TRBD2 (6 bases). Per germline, CDR1 SGHAT and CDR2 FQNNGV. The CDR3 contains 18 residues. The ends were cut back, 3 bases at V and 3 bases at J, with 21 bases in the middle. The CDR3 region has the DNA TGTGCCAGCAGCTTCTGGGACTTCCCGCTGCCCTACTACAATGAGCAGTTCTTC. Protein: CASSFWDFPLPYYNEQFF.

In its sample, this clonotype was seen a few times. The chain has TRBV5-1 and TRBJ2-7, with 7 bases fitting TRBD1. V shed 6 bases and J 0 bases; nucleotides not matched to a gene: 6. The germline V gene encodes CDR1 SGHRS and CDR2 YFSETQ. This CDR3 has 14 amino acids. The CDR3 DNA reads as TGCGCCAGCACCCGGGACAGCAGCTCCTACGAGCAGTACTTC. This gives the protein CASTRDSSSYEQYF.

This clonotype was recorded at least ten times. The V and J genes are TRBV12-3 or TRBV12-4 and TRBJ2-4; 7 bases map to TRBD1. This CDR3 spans 14 amino acids. After removal of 1 base from V and 5 bases from J, the junction contained 2 bases not matched to a gene. The CDR3 bases are TGTGCCAGCAGTTTAGGGGGACAGCAAAACATTCAGTACTTC. It specifies CASSLGGQQNIQYF.

To note about this clonotype: This may be a read error: a much more frequent sequence differs by one nucleotide. V is TRBV7-2 and J is TRBJ1-1, with D uncertain. V was shortened by 5 bases and J by 4 bases, with 8 bases between the two germline ends. The CDR3 loop spans 12 amino acids. Germline lookup yields CDR1 SGHTA and CDR2 FQGNSA. The CDR3 DNA sequence: TGTGCCAGCAGCCCATGGAGCACTGAAGCTTTCTTT. Encoded protein: CASSPWSTEAFF.

V and J are TRBV20-1 and TRBJ2-7, with TRBD1 as a possible D gene (6 bases). V lost 3 bases and J 3 bases, leaving 18 bases between the germline ends. Per germline, CDR1 DFQATT and CDR2 SNEGSKA (reference sequence). This CDR3 is built from 15 residues. The CDR3 is CSARGAPGNYYEQYF. The DNA of the CDR3 is TGCAGTGCTAGGGGGGCGCCAGGCAACTACTACGAGCAGTACTTC.

This clonotype was detected a few times. This sequence joins TRBV12-5 and TRBJ2-2, with D perhaps given as TRBD1 or TRBD2 (5 bases each). CDR1 LGHNT and CDR2 FRNRAP come from the germline V gene. The ends were cut back, 4 bases at V and 6 bases at J, with 21 bases in the middle. The CDR3 consists of 17 residues. In DNA, the CDR3 is TGTGCTAGTGGTTCCTCACCGGGACGGAGAACTCCCGGGGAGCTGTTTTTT. Protein product: CASGSSPGRRTPGELFF.

Comments on this clonotype: A much larger clone lies one base from this, so it may be a read error. This chain uses TRBV20-1 with TRBJ2-1; D is unclear. V gave up 7 bases and J gave up 6 bases, with 7 bases separating them. CDR1 is DFQATT, CDR2 SNEGSKA, per germline (reference sequence). The CDR3 sequence is 10 residues long. CDR3 in DNA: TGCAGTGTACCCGGCAATGAGCAGTTCTTC. This sequence encodes CSVPGNEQFF.

This rearrangement joins TRBV7-9 to TRBJ1-1, with D unclear. The CDR3 contains 15 residues. Trimming pared 1 base from V and 1 base from J, leaving 10 bases between. Per the germline V gene, CDR1 is SEHNR and CDR2 is FQNEAQ (reference sequence). CDR3: CASSLEPTKNTEAFF. The CDR3 nucleotides read TGTGCCAGCAGCTTAGAACCCACTAAGAACACTGAAGCTTTCTTT.